A single sample gave rise to the 29 T cell receptor beta chains below, sequenced in a study of blood T cell repertoires in COVID-19. The protocol was immunoSEQ multiplex PCR, while the TCRdb copy is restricted to in-frame clones and leaves out a portion. The sample yields 300,000 or so clones, 87% seen once. Material for sequencing was PBMCs or T cells enriched from blood (not recorded which). The source is a woman aged 30 to 39 who had recovered from COVID-19.

The chain employs TRBV23-1 and TRBJ2-6, with TRBD2 as a possible D gene (6 bases). TRBV23-1 is assigned to the ORF class and has an uncertain function. The CDR3 runs to 17 residues. Trimming took 4 bases from V and 2 from J, leaving 15 bases between them. The CDR3 region is CASSRGVKEPGANVLTF. The CDR3, as DNA: TGCGCCAGCAGTCGGGGGGTAAAGGAACCTGGGGCCAACGTCCTGACTTTC.

This chain links TRBV5-4 with TRBJ2-7; 8 nucleotides align to TRBD1. J gave up 5 bases and V 2 bases, and 6 bases lay outside the gene matches. The CDR3 spans 14 residues. Germline values: CDR1 SGHNT, CDR2 YYREEE (reference sequence). The CDR3 nucleotides read TGTGCCAGCAGCTTTCGACAGGGGTCCCACGAGCAGTACTTC. As protein: CASSFRQGSHEQYF.

J is TRBJ1-3 and V is TRBV4-1; perhaps TRBD1 as D (5 bases). Germline V gives CDR1 MGHRA, CDR2 YSYEKL. This CDR3 is 17 amino acids long. Trimming removed 4 bases at V and 0 bases at J, with 16 bases between. CDR3 nucleotides: TGCGCCAGCAGCCCGGGGGGGTGGGCTCGCTCTGGAAACACCATATATTTT. Translating it yields CASSPGGWARSGNTIYF.

As concerns this clone: Relative to the germline gene, one junction end is altered; a read error may explain this. The chain carries TRBV25-1 and TRBJ2-7; no firm D call. The germline gives CDR1 MGHDK, CDR2 SYGVNS. The CDR3 spans 11 residues. The CDR3 here is CASSESARWFF. The CDR3 DNA sequence: TGTGCCAGCAGTGAATCGGCGAGGTGGTTCTTC.

The CDR3 region has the DNA TGTGCCAGCAGCCAGAACAGGGAAGCTTTCTTT. Translation: CASSQNREAFF. This chain connects TRBV12-3 or TRBV12-4 to TRBJ1-1; perhaps TRBD1 as D (5 bases). V shed 6 bases and J shed 8 bases, with 10 bases lying between them. There are 11 residues in the CDR3.

The genes are TRBV7-9 and TRBJ2-5; possibly TRBD1 for D (5 bases). The CDR3 length is 13 residues. Germline values: CDR1 SEHNR, CDR2 FQNEAQ (reference sequence). Trimming left V 2 bases short and J 3 bases short, with 7 bases between. CDR3 loop: CASSLRQKETQYF. The CDR3 DNA follows: TGTGCCAGCAGCTTAAGACAGAAAGAGACCCAGTACTTC.

This clone has a handful of counts. The chain has TRBV9 and TRBJ1-3; 10 bases agree with TRBD1. Trimming at V came to 2 bases and at J to 1 base, leaving 3 bases not matched to a gene. This CDR3 contains 16 residues. The germline V gene encodes CDR1 SGDLS and CDR2 YYNGEE. The CDR3 DNA sequence: TGTGCCAGCAGCGTGGGACAGGGGTGGTCTGGAAACACCATATATTTT. It translates to CASSVGQGWSGNTIYF.

The chain has TRBV12-3 or TRBV12-4 and TRBJ2-7, with a tentative D call TRBD1 (5 bases). Trimming pared 6 bases from V and 12 bases from J, leaving 15 bases between. CDR3 length equals 11 residues. The CDR3 DNA reads TGTGCCAGCAGCCGGGCAGGGATGCCGTACTTC. It encodes CASSRAGMPYF.

CDR3 coding DNA: TGCAGCGTGCACAGGGGAGAGGGGTATGGCTACACCTTC. Its protein is CSVHRGEGYGYTF. The V gene is TRBV29-1, the J gene TRBJ1-2, with TRBD1 identical over 7 bases. V shed 6 bases, J shed 5 bases, and the junction held 9 bases outside the gene matches. The germline gives CDR1 SQVTM, CDR2 ANQGSEA. The CDR3 covers 13 residues.

V is TRBV7-9 and J is TRBJ1-6; TRBD1 aligns across 9 bases. V shed 6 bases and J 0 bases; nucleotides not matched to a gene: 6. CDR3 length equals 17 residues. CDR1 and CDR2 (germline): SEHNR, FQNEAQ (reference sequence). The CDR3 sequence: CASSGPGQGSYNSPLHF. The CDR3 DNA follows: TGTGCCAGCAGTGGTCCGGGACAGGGCTCCTATAATTCACCCCTCCACTTT.

The CDR3 bases are TGTGCCAGTACCAAGACAGGGAGTTCGTATGGCTACACCTTC. It encodes CASTKTGSSYGYTF. The chain couples TRBV19 to TRBJ1-2; 7 bases map to TRBD1. Per germline, CDR1 LNHDA and CDR2 SQIVND (reference sequence). This CDR3 is 14 amino acids long. Trimming at V came to 7 bases and at J to 5 bases, leaving 10 bases not matched to a gene.

CDR3 sequence (DNA): TGCGCCAGCAGCCCAGGAAACAGGGGGGACTATGGCTACACCTTC. Translated, it gives CASSPGNRGDYGYTF. The V gene is TRBV5-1, the J gene TRBJ1-2, with 8 bases matching TRBD1. Germline V gene data show CDR1 as SGHRS and CDR2 as YFSETQ. V gave up 4 bases and J gave up 3 bases; unmatched junction bases: 8. The CDR3 contains 15 residues.

In regard to this clone: Other DNA sequences in this sample translate to the same CDR3. CDR3 residues: CASSPGQSYEQYF. CDR3 nucleotide sequence: TGTGCCAGCAGCCCGGGACAGAGCTACGAGCAGTACTTC. This chain links TRBV5-4 with TRBJ2-7, with 7 positions matching TRBD1. J gave up 3 bases and V 4 bases, and 4 bases lay outside the gene matches. This CDR3 region has 13 residues. Germline values: CDR1 SGHNT, CDR2 YYREEE (reference sequence).

V and J are TRBV29-1 and TRBJ1-1; TRBD1 matches 10 bases. The V gene's germline CDR1 is SQVTM and CDR2 ANQGSEA. The CDR3 totals 15 residues. Germline trimming cut 6 bases from V and 5 bases from J; bases unmatched to any gene: 12. The CDR3 sequence: CSVPNPTGGGTEAFF. The CDR3 DNA reads as TGCAGCGTACCCAACCCGACAGGGGGCGGGACTGAAGCTTTCTTT. Looking up the rest from reference TRBV29-1 and TRBJ1-1 gives the full variable domain: SAVISQKPSRDICQRGTSLTIQCQVDSQVTMMFWYRQQPGQSLTLIATANQGSEATYESGFVIDKFPISRPNLTFSTLTVSNMSPEDSSIYLCSVPNPTGGGTEAFFGQGTRLTVV.

This chain uses TRBV9 with TRBJ1-4; 7 positions match TRBD1. Germline loops: CDR1 SGDLS, CDR2 YYNGEE. The J segment lost 8 bases and the V segment lost 4 bases, leaving 17 bases of the junction unmatched. The CDR3 totals 17 residues. The CDR3 spells CASSPRGGQSVSEKLFF. The CDR3 DNA follows: TGTGCCAGCAGCCCCCGAGGGGGACAGTCCGTTTCCGAAAAACTGTTTTTT.

The chain carries TRBV3-1 (or the pseudogene TRBV3-2) and TRBJ1-1, with TRBD1 matching over 7 bases. Per the germline V gene, CDR1 is LGHDT and CDR2 is YNNKEL (reference sequence). The CDR3 has 14 residues. V shed 10 bases, J shed 5 bases, and the junction held 13 bases outside the gene matches. The CDR3, as DNA: TGTGCCACCCAGGGGCCGCAGGGGGGAACTGAAGCTTTCTTT. Translating gives CATQGPQGGTEAFF.

CDR3 sequence reads: CATTRTGGTYEQYF. Written as DNA, the CDR3 is TGTGCCACCACCAGGACAGGTGGGACCTACGAGCAGTACTTC. The rearrangement links TRBV15 to TRBJ2-7; 7 bases agree with TRBD1. CDR1 is LNHNV, CDR2 YYDKDF, per germline (reference sequence). V trimming: 7 bases; J trimming: 2 bases; junction bases outside the gene matches: 8. The CDR3 length is 14 residues.

The V gene is TRBV4-1, the J gene TRBJ2-7, with 7 bases lining up with TRBD1. J gave up 6 bases and V 5 bases, and 4 bases lay outside the gene matches. Germline values: CDR1 MGHRA, CDR2 YSYEKL. CDR3 length: 12 residues. CDR3 residues: CASSKTGAEQYF. CDR3 nucleotide sequence: TGCGCCAGCAGCAAAACAGGGGCCGAGCAGTACTTC.

V usage is TRBV5-6 and J usage is TRBJ1-6; D is perhaps TRBD1 (5 bases). Germline CDR1 SGHDT, CDR2 YYEEEE. Trimming took off 2 bases at V and 10 bases at J, with 7 bases between the two ends. The CDR3 runs 12 residues. The CDR3, as DNA: TGTGCCAGCAGCTTAGGACAATCACCCCTCCACTTT. Protein: CASSLGQSPLHF. The variable domain in full, with the rest retrieved from reference TRBV5-6 and TRBJ1-6, is DAGVTQSPTHLIKTRGQQVTLRCSPKSGHDTVSWYQQALGQGPQFIFQYYEEEERQRGNFPDRFSGHQFPNYSSELNVNALLLGDSALYLCASSLGQSPLHFGNGTRLTVT.

The CDR3 loop is CASSLGQGLVNEQFF. The CDR3 DNA sequence: TGTGCCAGCAGCTTGGGTCAGGGGTTGGTCAATGAGCAGTTCTTC. The chain is built from TRBV7-6 and TRBJ2-1, with a tentative D call TRBD1 (6 bases). Trimming removed 3 bases from V and 6 bases from J, with 15 bases in between. Germline-derived CDR1 and CDR2 are SGHVS and FNYEAQ. The CDR3 runs to 15 residues.

J is TRBJ1-2 and V is TRBV6-2 or TRBV6-3, with 7 nucleotides matching TRBD1. CDR1 and CDR2 (germline): MNHEY, SVGEGT. This CDR3 contains 14 residues. The J segment lost 3 bases and the V segment lost 6 bases, leaving 7 bases of the junction unmatched. The CDR3 bases are TGTGCCAGCAGCCTCGCCGACAGGGACTATGGCTACACCTTC. It is translated as CASSLADRDYGYTF.

The CDR3: CASLTGGVYGYTF. The CDR3 nucleotides are TGTGCCAGCCTGACAGGGGGTGTCTATGGCTACACCTTC. This rearrangement joins TRBV2 to TRBJ1-2; TRBD1 matches at 9 bases. The CDR3 consists of 13 residues. Germline CDR1 SNHLY, CDR2 FYNNEI. V shed 8 bases and J 4 bases; nucleotides not matched to a gene: 5.

This clone showed up just once. The CDR3 region is CATSDATGDSGYTF. DNA of the CDR3: TGTGCCACCAGTGATGCGACAGGGGATAGTGGCTACACCTTC. The rearrangement links TRBV24-1 to TRBJ1-2, with 8 nucleotides matching TRBD1. Germline loops: CDR1 KGHDR, CDR2 SFDVKD. The CDR3 covers 14 residues. The V and J ends lost 3 bases and 7 bases, in that order; junction bases with no gene match: 6.

The chain combines TRBV9 with TRBJ2-7, with unresolved D. Trimming stripped 2 bases from V and 2 bases from J, with 8 bases between. Per germline, CDR1 SGDLS and CDR2 YYNGEE. CDR3 length equals 13 residues. For the CDR3, the DNA is TGTGCCAGCAGCGTGCCCAGAACCTACGAGCAGTACTTC. It yields the protein CASSVPRTYEQYF.

The chain joins TRBV15 to TRBJ2-5; a weak D match, TRBD1 (6 bases). Trimming took 3 bases from V and 6 from J, leaving 26 bases between them. CDR3 length equals 18 residues. Per the germline V gene, CDR1 is LNHNV and CDR2 is YYDKDF (reference sequence). CDR3 protein: CATSSPWGTGSWGKTQYF. The CDR3 nucleotides read TGTGCCACCAGCAGCCCCTGGGGCACAGGGAGTTGGGGGAAGACCCAGTACTTC.

J is TRBJ1-1 and V is TRBV4-1; no clear D gene. Germline assignment: CDR1 MGHRA and CDR2 YSYEKL. This CDR3 comprises 15 residues. The ends were cut back, 3 bases at V and 4 bases at J, with 15 bases in the middle. The CDR3 DNA is TGCGCCAGCAGCCAGAGCTCCGGGGAGGGCACTGAAGCTTTCTTT. Translating gives CASSQSSGEGTEAFF.

The V call is TRBV5-1, the J call TRBJ1-5; D is possibly TRBD1 (5 bases). In germline, CDR1 is SGHRS, CDR2 YFSETQ. V shed 4 bases and J shed 9 bases, with 17 bases lying between them. The CDR3 is 14 residues long. The CDR3 DNA reads TGCGCCAGCAGCGTAACCTCGGGGGTAGGGCCCCAGCATTTT. This sequence encodes CASSVTSGVGPQHF.

This chain joins TRBV6-5 and TRBJ1-1; 10 positions match TRBD1. In germline, CDR1 is MNHEY, CDR2 SVGAGI. The CDR3 has 14 amino acids. V trimming: 8 bases; J trimming: 3 bases; junction bases outside the gene matches: 6. In nucleotides, the CDR3 is TGTGCCAGCGAGAGACAGGGGGCTCACACTGAAGCTTTCTTT. Translation: CASERQGAHTEAFF.

V usage is TRBV7-2 and J usage is TRBJ1-5; 8 bases agree with TRBD1. Germline-derived CDR1 and CDR2 are SGHTA and FQGNSA. This CDR3 has 17 residues. Trimming at V came to 1 base and at J to 6 bases, leaving 11 bases not matched to a gene. The DNA for the CDR3 is TGTGCCAGCAGCTTAGAAAGGCTCAGGGGGCAGGGTCAGCCCCAGCATTTT. This translates into CASSLERLRGQGQPQHF.